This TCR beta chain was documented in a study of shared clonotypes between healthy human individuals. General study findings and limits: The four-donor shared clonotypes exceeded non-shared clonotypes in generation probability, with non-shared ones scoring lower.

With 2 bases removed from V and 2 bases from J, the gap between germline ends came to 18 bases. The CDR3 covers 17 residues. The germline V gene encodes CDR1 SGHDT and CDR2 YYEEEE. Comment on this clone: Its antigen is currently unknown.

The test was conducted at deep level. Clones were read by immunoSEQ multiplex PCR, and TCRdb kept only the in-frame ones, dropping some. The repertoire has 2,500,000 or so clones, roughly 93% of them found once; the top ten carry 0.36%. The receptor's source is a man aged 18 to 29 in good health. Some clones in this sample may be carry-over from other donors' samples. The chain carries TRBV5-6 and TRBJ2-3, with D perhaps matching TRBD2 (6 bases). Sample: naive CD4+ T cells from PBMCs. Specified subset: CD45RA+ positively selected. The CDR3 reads CASSFRGLSIATDTQYF. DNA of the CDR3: TGTGCCAGCAGCTTTAGGGGACTTTCAATTGCCACAGATACGCAGTATTTT.